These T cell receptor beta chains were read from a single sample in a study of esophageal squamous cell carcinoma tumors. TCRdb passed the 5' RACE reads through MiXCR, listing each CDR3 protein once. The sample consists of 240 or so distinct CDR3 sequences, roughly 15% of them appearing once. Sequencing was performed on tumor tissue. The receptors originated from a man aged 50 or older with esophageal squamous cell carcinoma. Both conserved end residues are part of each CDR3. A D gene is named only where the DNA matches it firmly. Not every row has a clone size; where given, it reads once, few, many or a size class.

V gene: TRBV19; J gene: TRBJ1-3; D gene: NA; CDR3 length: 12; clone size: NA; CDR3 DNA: TGTGCCAGTAGCCACTCTGGAAACACCATATATTTT; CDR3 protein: CASSHSGNTIYF
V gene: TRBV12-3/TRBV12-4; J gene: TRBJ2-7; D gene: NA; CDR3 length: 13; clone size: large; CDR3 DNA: TGTGCCAGCAGTCCAGGACTGCCCTACGAGCAGTACTTC; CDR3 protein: CASSPGLPYEQYF
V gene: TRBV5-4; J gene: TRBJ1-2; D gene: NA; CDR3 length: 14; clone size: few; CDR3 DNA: TGTGCCAGCAGCTGGAGCGGGTCACGTGATGGCTACACCTTC; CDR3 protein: CASSWSGSRDGYTF
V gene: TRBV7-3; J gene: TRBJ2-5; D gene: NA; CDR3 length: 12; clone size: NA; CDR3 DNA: TGTGCCAGCAGCTTACCCCAGGAGACCCAGTACTTC; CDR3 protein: CASSLPQETQYF
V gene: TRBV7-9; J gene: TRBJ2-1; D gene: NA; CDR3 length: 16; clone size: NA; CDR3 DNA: TGTGCCAGCAGCTCCCCGGACAGAGACATCTACAATGAGCAGTTCTTC; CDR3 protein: CASSSPDRDIYNEQFF
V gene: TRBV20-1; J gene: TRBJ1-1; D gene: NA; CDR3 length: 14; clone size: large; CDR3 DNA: TGCAGTGCTAGAAAGGCGCTCATGAACACTGAAGCTTTCTTT; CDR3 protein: CSARKALMNTEAFF
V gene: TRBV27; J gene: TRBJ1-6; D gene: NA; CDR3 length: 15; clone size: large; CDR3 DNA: TGTGCCAGCAGCCCCCCCCGGACGGTGAATTCACCCCTCCACTTT; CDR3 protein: CASSPPRTVNSPLHF
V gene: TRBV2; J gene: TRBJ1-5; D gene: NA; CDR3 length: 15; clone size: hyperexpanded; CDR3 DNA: TGTGCCAGCAGTGAAGGGGGGCAGAGTAATCAGCCCCAGCATTTT; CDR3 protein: CASSEGGQSNQPQHF
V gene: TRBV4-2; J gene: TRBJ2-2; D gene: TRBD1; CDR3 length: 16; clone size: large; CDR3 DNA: TGTGCCAGCCACCCCCTGGCAGGGGGTGGTACCGGGGAGCTGTTTTTT; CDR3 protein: CASHPLAGGGTGELFF
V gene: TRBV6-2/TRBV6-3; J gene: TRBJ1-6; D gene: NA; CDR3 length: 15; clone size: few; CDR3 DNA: TGTGCCAGCAGTTACTCGCCGGGCGGAGCGTCACCCCTCCACTTT; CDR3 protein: CASSYSPGGASPLHF
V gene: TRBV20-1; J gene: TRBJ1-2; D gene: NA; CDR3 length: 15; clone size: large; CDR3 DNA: TGCAGTGCTAGAGTTCTCCAGGGAGATTGGGGTGGCTACACCTTC; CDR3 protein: CSARVLQGDWGGYTF
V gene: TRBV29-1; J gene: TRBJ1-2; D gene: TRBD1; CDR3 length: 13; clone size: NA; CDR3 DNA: TGCAGCGTTTATCCGGGACAGGGGGATGGCTACACCTTC; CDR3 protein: CSVYPGQGDGYTF
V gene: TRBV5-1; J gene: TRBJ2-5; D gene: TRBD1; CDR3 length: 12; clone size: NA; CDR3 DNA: TGCGCCAGCAGAAAGACAGGGGGGACCCAGTACTTC; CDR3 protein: CASRKTGGTQYF
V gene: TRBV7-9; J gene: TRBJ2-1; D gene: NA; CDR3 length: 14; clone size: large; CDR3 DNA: TGTGCCAGCAGCCCTACCTCCCGGCGGGATGAGCAGTTCTTC; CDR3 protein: CASSPTSRRDEQFF
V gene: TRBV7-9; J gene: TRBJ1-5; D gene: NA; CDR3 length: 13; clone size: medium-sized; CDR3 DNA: TGTGCCAGCAGCCGCGGGGGCAATCAGCCCCAGCATTTT; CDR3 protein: CASSRGGNQPQHF
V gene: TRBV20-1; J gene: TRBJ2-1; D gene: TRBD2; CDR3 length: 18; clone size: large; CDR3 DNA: TGCAGTGCTCCGACTTGGACTAGCGGGGGGTCGTCCTACAATGAGCAGTTCTTC; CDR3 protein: CSAPTWTSGGSSYNEQFF
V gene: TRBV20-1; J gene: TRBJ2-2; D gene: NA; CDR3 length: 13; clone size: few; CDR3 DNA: TGCAGTGCGATTAGGGACAACACCGGGGAGCTGTTTTTT; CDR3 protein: CSAIRDNTGELFF
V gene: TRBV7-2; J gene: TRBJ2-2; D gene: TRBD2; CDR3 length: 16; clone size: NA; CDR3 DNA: TGTGCCAGCAGCCCCGAACTAGCGAGAAACGCCGGGGAGCTGTTTTTT; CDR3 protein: CASSPELARNAGELFF
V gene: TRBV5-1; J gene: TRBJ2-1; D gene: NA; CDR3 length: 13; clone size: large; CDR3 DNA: TGCGCCAGCAGCTTGGGAAGCTACAATGAGCAGTTCTTC; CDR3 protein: CASSLGSYNEQFF
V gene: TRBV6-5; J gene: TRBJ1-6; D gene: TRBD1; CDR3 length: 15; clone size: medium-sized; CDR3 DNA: TGTGCCAGCAGTTACATCCGACAGGGAATTTCACCCCTCCACTTT; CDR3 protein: CASSYIRQGISPLHF
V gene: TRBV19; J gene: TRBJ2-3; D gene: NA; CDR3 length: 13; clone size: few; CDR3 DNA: TGTGCCAGTAGTGACGGGAGCACAGATACGCAGTATTTT; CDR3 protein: CASSDGSTDTQYF
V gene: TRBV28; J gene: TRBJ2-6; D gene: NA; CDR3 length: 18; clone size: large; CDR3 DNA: TGTGCCAGCAGCCGCCCCGGGGGTAGGGGATCTGGGGCCAACGTCCTGACTTTC; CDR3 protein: CASSRPGGRGSGANVLTF
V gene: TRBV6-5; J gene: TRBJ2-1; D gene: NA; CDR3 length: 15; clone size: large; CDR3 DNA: TGTGCCAGCGGCCCCCTATTTTTGCCCTACAATGAGCAGTTCTTC; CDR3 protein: CASGPLFLPYNEQFF
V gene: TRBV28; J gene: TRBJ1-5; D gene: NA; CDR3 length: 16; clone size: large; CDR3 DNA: TGTGCCAGCAGTTCCTGGGCAGGGGCCGGCAATCAGCCCCAGCATTTT; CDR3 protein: CASSSWAGAGNQPQHF
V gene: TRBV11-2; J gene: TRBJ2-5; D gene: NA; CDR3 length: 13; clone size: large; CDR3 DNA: TGTGCCAGCAGCTCTCTCCTCGTAGAGACCCAGTACTTC; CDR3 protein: CASSSLLVETQYF
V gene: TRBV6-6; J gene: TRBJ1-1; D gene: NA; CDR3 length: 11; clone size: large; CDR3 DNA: TGTGCCGTCAGGGGGAACACTGAAGCTTTCTTT; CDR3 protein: CAVRGNTEAFF
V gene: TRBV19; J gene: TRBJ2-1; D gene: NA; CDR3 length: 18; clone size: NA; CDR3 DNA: TGTGCCAGTAGTCGGACTAGTGGGGGGGCAGGGAGAAGAGATGAGCAGTTCTTC; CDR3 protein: CASSRTSGGAGRRDEQFF
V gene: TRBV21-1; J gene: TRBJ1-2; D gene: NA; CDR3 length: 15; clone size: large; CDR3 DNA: TGTGCCAGCAGCAACGCCCCACAGGCCCCGGGTGGCTACACCTTC; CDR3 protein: CASSNAPQAPGGYTF
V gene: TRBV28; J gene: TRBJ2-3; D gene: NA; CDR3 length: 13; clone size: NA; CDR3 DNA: TGTGCCAGCAGTTTGACCTACACAGATACGCAGTATTTT; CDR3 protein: CASSLTYTDTQYF